This T cell receptor beta chain was obtained from a study of CD8+ T cells in alopecia areata. Cutaneous lymph node cells were pooled, and they were sorted using CD4, CD8alpha, NKG2D, NKG2ACE and other markers. On this clone itself: Its antigen remains unknown. Gene and germline names: mouse. The read is 4 residues too short to cover the CDR3 end, so that end is filled in from the germline J gene.

Extracted RNA was reverse transcribed into cDNA, the sequencing template. The assay was immunoSEQ multiplex PCR, and TCRdb's table has in-frame clones only and misses some. The specimen gives around 290,000 clones without singletons; the ten biggest hold 1.2%. Findings and caveats of the study: Sequences from scalp samples also cover resident alphabeta T cells of normal skin.

CDR3 length equals 15 residues. Germline V CDR1 and CDR2: NSQYPW, LRSPGD (reference sequence). This TCR came from a C3H/HeJ mouse with alopecia areata. MHC haplotype here: H2-k. The material sequenced was CD4+ T cells sorted from a lymph node. The chain combines TRBV1 with TRBJ2-1, with TRBD1 identical over 8 bases. The part of the CDR3 DNA that was read is TGCACCTGCAGTGCAGCCGGACAGGGTTGGGCT. Amino acid sequence: CTCSAAGQGWA. The whole CDR3 protein reads CTCSAAGQGWAEQFF.